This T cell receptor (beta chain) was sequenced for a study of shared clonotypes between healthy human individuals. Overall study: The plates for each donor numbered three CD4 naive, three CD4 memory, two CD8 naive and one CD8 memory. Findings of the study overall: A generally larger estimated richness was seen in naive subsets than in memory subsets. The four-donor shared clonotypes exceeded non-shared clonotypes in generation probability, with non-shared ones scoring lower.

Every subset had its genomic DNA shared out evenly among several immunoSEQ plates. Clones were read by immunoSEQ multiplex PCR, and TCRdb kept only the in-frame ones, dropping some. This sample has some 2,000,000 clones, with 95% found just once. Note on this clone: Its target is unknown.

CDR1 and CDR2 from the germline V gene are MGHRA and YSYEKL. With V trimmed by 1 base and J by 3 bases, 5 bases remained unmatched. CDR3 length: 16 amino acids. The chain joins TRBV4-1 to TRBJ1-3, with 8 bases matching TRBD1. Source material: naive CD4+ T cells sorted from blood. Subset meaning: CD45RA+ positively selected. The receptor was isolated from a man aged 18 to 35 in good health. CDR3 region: CASSQAETGVGNTIYF. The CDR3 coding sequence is TGCGCCAGCAGCCAAGCGGAGACAGGGGTTGGAAACACCATATATTTT.